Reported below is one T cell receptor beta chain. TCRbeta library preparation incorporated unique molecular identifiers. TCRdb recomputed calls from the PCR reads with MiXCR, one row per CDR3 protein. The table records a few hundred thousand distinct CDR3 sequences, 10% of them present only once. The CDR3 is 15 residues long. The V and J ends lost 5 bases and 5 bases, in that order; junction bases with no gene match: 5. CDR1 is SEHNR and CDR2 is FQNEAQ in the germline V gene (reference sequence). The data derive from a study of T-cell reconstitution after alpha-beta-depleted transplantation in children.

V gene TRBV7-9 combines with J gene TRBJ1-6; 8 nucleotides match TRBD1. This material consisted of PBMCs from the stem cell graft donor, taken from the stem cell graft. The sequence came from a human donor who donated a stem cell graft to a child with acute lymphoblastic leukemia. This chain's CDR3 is CASSVQGANNSPLHF. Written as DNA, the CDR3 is TGTGCCAGCAGCGTGCAGGGGGCCAATAATTCACCCCTCCACTTT.